One TCR beta chain is described in this entry. What it binds is unknown. CDR3 size: 18 residues. This entry is derived from a study of OX40 agonist ivuxolimab in advanced cancers. Study in general: At 82.7% male, the cohort had a mean age of approximately 64 years, ranging from about 23 to 80. Study-level findings and limits: More expanded clones were found, on average, in CD8+ than in CD4+ T cells. Blood T cells, both CD4+ and CD8+, expanded clonally by week 6 at 0.1 to 3.0 mg/kg.

Data came from immunoSEQ multiplex PCR; TCRdb stores just in-frame clones and leaves some out. The sample lists about 52,000 clones; approximately 86% were seen once. This clonotype was sampled from an adult with an advanced solid tumor such as melanoma, head and neck, liver or kidney cancer. This chain connects TRBV12-2 to TRBJ2-6; the table's TRBD1 call for D was not verified on the DNA. TRBV12-2 is a recognized pseudogene. The sequencing here drew on CD4+ or CD8+ T cells sorted from blood, taken in a trial of the OX40 agonist ivuxolimab. The CDR3 DNA reads as TGTGCAAGTCGCCCCCGCGGGACAGGGGTCTCTGGGGCCAACGTCCTGACTTTC. Its protein is CASRPRGTGVSGANVLTF.